The 20 T cell receptor beta chains presented below share a single source sample, sequenced in a study of PD-L1 blockade in urothelial cancer. Time point of the sample: peripheral blood 6 weeks after treatment start. Assay used: immunoSEQ multiplex PCR; TCRdb lists only in-frame clones, some missing. This table holds 100,000 to 150,000 clones, roughly 86% found once. This specimen consisted of PBMCs, obtained around atezolizumab (anti-PD-L1) treatment. These receptors were obtained from a man aged 45-65 years with urothelial cancer.

CDR3 sequence: CASSLAGTTGELFF. CDR3 bases: TGTGCCAGCAGCTTAGCGGGAACGACGGGGGAGCTGTTTTTT. This rearrangement joins TRBV11-2 to TRBJ2-2; maybe TRBD2 (5 bases). The CDR3 covers 14 residues. Trimming removed 1 base from V and 8 bases from J, with 11 bases in between. The germline V gene encodes CDR1 SGHAT and CDR2 FQNNGV.

V is TRBV28 and J is TRBJ2-5; the D gene is possibly TRBD2 (5 bases). Per the germline V gene, CDR1 is MDHEN and CDR2 is SYDVKM. CDR3 length: 13 residues. The V gene lost 2 bases and the J gene lost 5 bases, with 9 bases spanning the gap. In DNA form, the CDR3 reads TGTGCCAGCAGTTTACGGCGCGGGGAGACCCAGTACTTC. The encoded protein is CASSLRRGETQYF.

The chain combines TRBV19 with TRBJ1-2; maybe TRBD1 (6 bases). V lost 5 bases and J lost 3, with 16 bases in between. CDR3 length: 15 residues. CDR1 is LNHDA and CDR2 is SQIVND in the germline V gene (reference sequence). The CDR3 nucleotides are TGTGCCAGTAGTGCAAACCAGGGGTCCTACTATGGCTACACCTTC. The encoded protein is CASSANQGSYYGYTF.

This chain connects TRBV2 to TRBJ2-5, with TRBD1 as a possible D gene (5 bases). The CDR3 runs 13 residues. The germline V gene has CDR1 SNHLY and CDR2 FYNNEI. Deletions cut 6 bases from V and 5 bases from J, with 13 bases between. DNA of the CDR3: TGTGCCAGCAGAAGGGGAAATGGGGAGACCCAGTACTTC. Protein sequence: CASRRGNGETQYF.

This clone occurred a few times. The chain joins TRBV6-5 to TRBJ1-2, with D tentatively TRBD1 (6 bases). The germline V gene has CDR1 MNHEY and CDR2 SVGAGI. The CDR3 spans 13 residues. Trimming took off 6 bases at V and 6 bases at J, with 14 bases between the two ends. CDR3 DNA sequence: TGTGCCAGCAGGAGGGACATGGATCATGGCTACACCTTC. Protein: CASRRDMDHGYTF.

The chain carries TRBV27 and TRBJ1-2; 10 bases agree with TRBD1. Per the germline V gene, CDR1 is MNHEY and CDR2 is SMNVEV (reference sequence). This CDR3 has 14 residues. The trim removed 6 bases at V and 7 bases at J, leaving 8 bases unmatched. The CDR3 DNA reads TGTGCCAGCAGGAAACAGGGACAGGGGTCTGGCTACACCTTC. Its translation: CASRKQGQGSGYTF.

The rearrangement links TRBV6-5 to TRBJ2-1, with D maybe TRBD1 (6 bases). Trimming took 6 bases from V and 0 from J, leaving 12 bases between them. The germline gives CDR1 MNHEY, CDR2 SVGAGI. CDR3 length: 15 residues. CDR3 bases: TGTGCCAGCAGCCAGGGGTTTGGCTCCTACAATGAGCAGTTCTTC. Translating it yields CASSQGFGSYNEQFF.

The chain's CDR3 is CASRAGLAGTDTQYF. The CDR3 DNA is TGTGCCAGCAGAGCCGGACTAGCAGGCACAGATACGCAGTATTTT. The chain employs TRBV6-5 and TRBJ2-3, with 8 bases lining up with TRBD2. CDR1 and CDR2 (germline): MNHEY, SVGAGI. CDR3 length: 15 amino acids. J was trimmed by 1 base and V by 6 bases; bases with no gene match: 6.

The chain carries TRBV5-6 and TRBJ2-7; 9 bases are a match to TRBD1. V lost 0 bases, J lost 1 base, and 8 bases stayed unmatched. The CDR3 extends over 17 amino acids. CDR1 and CDR2 (germline): SGHDT, YYEEEE. CDR3 DNA: TGTGCCAGCAGCTTGGGTATGGCTGGGACAGGGTCCTACGAGCAGTACTTC. Its translation: CASSLGMAGTGSYEQYF.

The gene calls are TRBV28 and TRBJ1-2, with TRBD1 matching 10 bases. This CDR3 is 16 amino acids long. J was trimmed by 3 bases and V by 7 bases; bases with no gene match: 11. From germline, CDR1 is MDHEN and CDR2 SYDVKM. This chain's CDR3 is CASNSLGQGRDYGYTF. CDR3 bases: TGTGCCAGCAATTCCCTGGGACAGGGGCGAGACTATGGCTACACCTTC.

This sequence joins TRBV19 and TRBJ1-5; maybe TRBD1 (5 bases). There are 15 residues in the CDR3. Per the germline V gene, CDR1 is LNHDA and CDR2 is SQIVND (reference sequence). The V end lost 1 base, the J end lost 3 bases, and 10 bases lay between the germline ends. As DNA, the CDR3 is TGTGCCAGTAGTATAGGCAAGGGGTACAATCAGCCCCAGCATTTT. Translation gives CASSIGKGYNQPQHF.

The chain combines TRBV5-1 with TRBJ2-7; TRBD2 agrees at 9 bases. Germline trimming cut 0 bases from V and 4 bases from J; bases unmatched to any gene: 8. The CDR3 spans 16 residues. From germline, CDR1 is SGHRS and CDR2 YFSETQ. CDR3 sequence reads: CASSLGSAGGPYEQYF. The CDR3 nucleotides read TGCGCCAGCAGCTTGGGGTCCGCGGGAGGGCCTTACGAGCAGTACTTC.

The V gene is TRBV28, the J gene TRBJ1-5, with D possibly TRBD1 on 6 matching bases. Trimming removed 9 bases at V and 4 bases at J, with 10 bases between. Germline lookup yields CDR1 MDHEN and CDR2 SYDVKM. The CDR3 spans 12 residues. The CDR3 DNA follows: TGTGCCAGTTTACAGGGAAATCAGCCCCAGCATTTT. Protein sequence: CASLQGNQPQHF.

This sequence joins TRBV4-2 and TRBJ1-3; D is perhaps TRBD1 (5 bases). Trimming left V 3 bases short and J 0 bases short, with 12 bases between. In germline, CDR1 is LGHNA, CDR2 YNFKEQ. The CDR3 loop spans 16 amino acids. The CDR3 loop is CASSQGIGASGNTIYF. CDR3 nucleotides: TGTGCCAGCAGCCAGGGAATAGGGGCCTCTGGAAACACCATATATTTT.

This chain connects TRBV28 to TRBJ2-1; no clear D. Trimming shortened V by 5 bases and J by 0 bases, and 8 bases separated the two germline ends. Germline loops: CDR1 MDHEN, CDR2 SYDVKM. This CDR3 has 14 residues. CDR3 in DNA: TGTGCCAGCAGTCGGTACCTCTCCTACAATGAGCAGTTCTTC. Translation gives CASSRYLSYNEQFF.

The chain recombines TRBV7-2 with TRBJ2-2; 8 bases map to TRBD1. Germline V gene lookup returns CDR1 SGHTA and CDR2 FQGNSA. Trimming cost V 2 bases and J 8 bases; bases outside gene matches: 7. The CDR3 length is 15 residues. The CDR3 sequence: CASSLRQGAGGELFF. In DNA, the CDR3 is TGTGCCAGCAGCTTAAGGCAGGGGGCAGGTGGGGAGCTGTTTTTT.

This chain joins TRBV9 and TRBJ2-3; unclear D gene. V was cut by 0 bases and J by 8 bases, with 7 bases left in between. CDR1 is SGDLS and CDR2 is YYNGEE in the germline V gene. The length of the CDR3 is 12 residues. This chain's CDR3 is CASSVEFGTQYF. CDR3 in DNA: TGTGCCAGCAGCGTAGAGTTCGGTACGCAGTATTTT.

The genes are TRBV6-1 and TRBJ2-1; 7 bases match TRBD2. The V gene end was trimmed by 6 bases and the J gene end by 5 bases; junction bases not matched to a gene: 4. Germline V lookup: CDR1 MNHNS, CDR2 SASEGT. The CDR3 length is 13 residues. CDR3 amino acids: CASRVSGHNEQFF. The DNA of the CDR3 is TGTGCCAGCAGGGTTAGCGGGCACAATGAGCAGTTCTTC.

The rearrangement uses TRBV12-1 and TRBJ1-5; TRBD1 is the table's D call and was not checked against the DNA. TRBV12-1 is labeled a pseudogene. The CDR3 has 17 amino acids. The CDR3 loop is CASSSIQGPLLNQPQHF. CDR3 DNA: TGTGCCAGCAGCTCCATACAGGGCCCGCTACTCAATCAGCCCCAGCATTTT.

This chain uses TRBV30 with TRBJ2-2; D is uncertain. The CDR3 totals 12 residues. The V and J ends lost 3 bases and 2 bases respectively, with 4 bases between them. CDR1 GTSNPN and CDR2 SVGIG come from the germline V gene (reference sequence). The CDR3 DNA reads as TGTGCCTGGAGGGCAAACACCGGGGAGCTGTTTTTT. Amino acids: CAWRANTGELFF.